The rows below give T cell receptor beta chains drawn from one sample of a study of cytomegalovirus exposure and HLA in healthy donors. The repertoire was sequenced with immunoSEQ multiplex PCR; TCRdb's copy has only in-frame clones and lacks some. In the table there are approximately 160,000 clones, roughly 91% of which are singletons. Sequenced: PBMCs. Receptors were obtained from a young man in good health and CMV-seropositive. CDR3s include the opening cysteine and the closing phenylalanine or tryptophan. D genes are given only for firm matches. Clone size is given for some rows only: seen once, a few or many times, or a class if the clone is expanded.

clone_size	j_call	v_call	d_call	cdr3_nt	cdr3_aa
few	TRBJ2-7	TRBV4-1	TRBD2	TGCGCCAGCAGCCCTGGACTAGCGGGAGGGGTCTCCTACGAGCAGTACTTC	CASSPGLAGGVSYEQYF
.	TRBJ2-6	TRBV6-4	TRBD2	TGTGCCAGCAGTGGGACTAGCTCTGGGGCCAACGTCCTGACTTTC	CASSGTSSGANVLTF
once	TRBJ2-5	TRBV10-3	TRBD2	TGTGCCATCAGTGTTTCCGGGACTAGCGGGACGGTCCAAGAGACCCAGTACTTC	CAISVSGTSGTVQETQYF
.	TRBJ2-7	TRBV5-1	TRBD2	TGCGCCAGCAGCTTGGGCTCCGGGACTAGCGGGAGGGCCAGGTACGAGCAGTACTTC	CASSLGSGTSGRARYEQYF
once	TRBJ2-3	TRBV27	.	TGTGCCAGCAGTTTACGGGCCAGGGGCACAGATACGCAGTATTTT	CASSLRARGTDTQYF
.	TRBJ1-5	TRBV2	.	TGTGCCAGCAGTGAAGCGCTCGGGATTCAGCCCCAGCATTTT	CASSEALGIQPQHF
.	TRBJ2-5	TRBV28	.	TGTGCCAGCAGTTTCGGTGGGGGCGCGGGAGAGACCCAGTACTTC	CASSFGGGAGETQYF
.	TRBJ1-5	TRBV6-1	.	TGTGCCTCCTCACCCCCCACGGGGGGGAATCAGCCCCAGCATTTT	CASSPPTGGNQPQHF
.	TRBJ2-7	TRBV6-1	TRBD1	TGTGCCAGCACGTGGGACAGTCACTCCTACGAGCAGTACTTC	CASTWDSHSYEQYF
.	TRBJ1-1	TRBV13	TRBD1	TGTGCCAGCAGAATTGGACAGGGGGCTTTGAACACTGAAGCTTTCTTT	CASRIGQGALNTEAFF
.	TRBJ2-1	TRBV27	TRBD2	TGTGCCAGCAGCACTGGACTAGCGGGAGTGAGTTTGTTCTTC	CASSTGLAGVSLFF
.	TRBJ2-1	TRBV7-9	.	TGTGCCAGCAGCTCGACATGGTCCAAAAATGAGCAGTTCTTC	CASSSTWSKNEQFF
.	TRBJ2-7	TRBV4-1	.	TGCGCCAGCAGCCAAGTCAGGGCCTACGAGCAGTACTTC	CASSQVRAYEQYF
.	TRBJ2-3	TRBV19	.	TGTGCCAGTAGTATAGCTACGAGGGGCACAGATACGCAGTATTTT	CASSIATRGTDTQYF
.	TRBJ2-1	TRBV11-2	.	TGTGCCAGCATGTCCGTTAGTAAGCTATTCCATGAGCAGTTCTTC	CASMSVSKLFHEQFF
.	TRBJ1-1	TRBV25-1	.	TGTGCCAGCTCGTCCGGCACTGAAGCTTTCTTT	CASSSGTEAFF
.	TRBJ1-4	TRBV6-6	.	TGTGCCAGCAGTTTCGCAGGGGAGGGAGAAAAACTGTTTTTT	CASSFAGEGEKLFF
few	TRBJ2-7	TRBV2	TRBD1	TGTGCCAGCCGGGACAGCAACCGAGAGCAGTACTTC	CASRDSNREQYF
few	TRBJ2-7	TRBV7-9	TRBD1	TGTGCCAGCAGCTTTCCCGGGACAGGGGTAGAAGAGCAGTACTTC	CASSFPGTGVEEQYF
few	TRBJ2-7	TRBV11-3	TRBD1	TGTGCCAGCAGCTTACCCGGGACAGGGGTCGAGCAGTACTTC	CASSLPGTGVEQYF
once	TRBJ2-7	TRBV5-4	TRBD2	TGTGCCAGCAGCGAGGTGGGCGGGAGCTCCTACGAGCAGTACTTC	CASSEVGGSSYEQYF
.	TRBJ2-5	TRBV30	.	TGTGCCTGGAGGCCTACTAGCCTTCAGACCCAGTACTTC	CAWRPTSLQTQYF
.	TRBJ2-1	TRBV5-1	.	TGCGCCAGCAGCTTGGAGGGGCGACGCAGCTCCTACAATGAGCAGTTCTTC	CASSLEGRRSSYNEQFF
.	TRBJ2-3	TRBV9	.	TGTGCCAGCAGCGTAGAGACGGGGAACACAGATACGCAGTATTTT	CASSVETGNTDTQYF
.	TRBJ2-7	TRBV4-1	.	TGCGCCAGCAGCCAAGTGGGAACAGGGAGCCGCTACGAGCAGTACTTC	CASSQVGTGSRYEQYF
.	TRBJ2-1	TRBV12-5	TRBD2	TGTGCTAGTGGTTTGGCGGGACTAGCGGGACGGAGCTCCTACAATGAGCAGTTCTTC	CASGLAGLAGRSSYNEQFF
.	TRBJ2-1	TRBV6-6	TRBD2	TGTGCCAGCAGTACACCGGCTAGCGGGTTAAACAATGAGCAGTTCTTC	CASSTPASGLNNEQFF
once	TRBJ1-1	TRBV5-4	.	TGTGCCAGCAGCTTGTGGGGGGATGAAGCTTTCTTT	CASSLWGDEAFF
.	TRBJ1-2	TRBV6-5	TRBD1	TGTGCCAGCAGTTACGACAGGGGAGGTTTGAACTATGGCTACACCTTC	CASSYDRGGLNYGYTF
.	TRBJ2-7	TRBV5-6	TRBD2	TGTGCCAGCAAGGGACTAGCGCTCTACGGGCAGTACTTC	CASKGLALYGQYF
few	TRBJ2-7	TRBV28	TRBD1	TGTGCCAGCAGAAGACAGGGGCAAGAGCAGTACTTC	CASRRQGQEQYF
.	TRBJ2-1	TRBV28	TRBD2	TGTGCCAGCAGTACGGGGGGATTCAATGAGCAGTTCTTC	CASSTGGFNEQFF
.	TRBJ1-2	TRBV28	TRBD1	TGTGCCAGCAGTAAATATAGACAGGGGGCGCGAGATGGCTACACCTTC	CASSKYRQGARDGYTF
.	TRBJ2-7	TRBV2	TRBD2	TGTGCCAGCAGTGACCCCGGACTAGCGGGAAGTTACGAGCAGTACTTC	CASSDPGLAGSYEQYF
.	TRBJ2-7	TRBV27	TRBD2	TGTGCCAGCAGTTCTAGCCTCCTAGCGGAGCGTACCTACGAGCAGTACTTC	CASSSSLLAERTYEQYF
.	TRBJ2-7	TRBV11-2	TRBD2	TGTGCCAGCAGCTTAGAGACGACTAGCACATTCTCCTACGAGCAGTACTTC	CASSLETTSTFSYEQYF
.	TRBJ2-7	TRBV5-1	.	TGCGCCAGCAGCTTTAAGGTCAGGCCAGGCGAATCCTACGAGCAGTACTTC	CASSFKVRPGESYEQYF
.	TRBJ2-7	TRBV6-5	TRBD2	TGTGCCAGCAGTTACGGGACTAGCGCGCTTGAGCAGTACTTC	CASSYGTSALEQYF
.	TRBJ2-5	TRBV5-1	.	TGCGCCAGCAGAAGGGGCCAAGAGACCCAGTACTTC	CASRRGQETQYF
.	TRBJ2-7	TRBV7-9	TRBD2	TGTGCCAGCAGCCCACTTCTAGCGGGAGAGGCCTACGAGCAGTACTTC	CASSPLLAGEAYEQYF
.	TRBJ2-2	TRBV28	TRBD2	TGTGCCAGCAGTGTTTCCGGGACTAGCGGGAGGGGGAACACCGGGGAGCTGTTTTTT	CASSVSGTSGRGNTGELFF
.	TRBJ2-3	TRBV15	.	TGTGCCACCAGCCCCGGGAATTCCGGCAATACGCAGTATTTT	CATSPGNSGNTQYF
once	TRBJ2-1	TRBV12-2	.	TGTGCAAGTCGCTTAGAGGGGCCCCTAGCGGGAGGGTACAATGAGCAGTTCTTC	CASRLEGPLAGGYNEQFF
.	TRBJ2-5	TRBV10-2	TRBD2	TGCGCCAGCAGGTGGGGCAATAGCGGGAAAGAGACCCAGTACTTC	CASRWGNSGKETQYF
.	TRBJ2-7	TRBV11-1	TRBD1	TGTGCCAGCAGCGGACAGGGGGCGCAGGGCTACGAGCAGTACTTC	CASSGQGAQGYEQYF
.	TRBJ1-2	TRBV19	.	TGTGCCAGTAGTATCACAGGGTGGTATGGCTACACCTTC	CASSITGWYGYTF
.	TRBJ2-5	TRBV2	.	TGTGCCAGCAGTGAGGGGCGACGGGCCCAGTACTTC	CASSEGRRAQYF
.	TRBJ2-2	TRBV7-8	.	TGTGCCAGCAGCTTAGAATTAGCTCTACTTCTAGGAGGGGAGCTGTTTTTT	CASSLELALLLGGELFF
.	TRBJ1-1	TRBV6-5	TRBD1	TGTGCCAGCAGTAGCTGGGGGGACAGGGGCACTGAAGCTTTCTTT	CASSSWGDRGTEAFF